This is a list of T cell receptor beta chains from one sample in a study of blood T cell repertoires in COVID-19. Generated by immunoSEQ multiplex PCR, the TCRdb table keeps only in-frame clones and is missing some. The sample shows 25,000 to 35,000 clones, 85% of them seen only once. The sample was peripheral blood. The receptors were sampled from a human donor in a cohort sampled during active COVID-19. CDR3s include the opening cysteine and the closing phenylalanine or tryptophan. A D gene is named only where the DNA matches it firmly. For some rows the clone size is stated as once, few or many, or as a class when expanded; others skip it.

j_call,d_call,clone_size,v_call,cdr3_length,cdr3_aa,cdr3_nt
TRBJ1-6,TRBD1,NA,TRBV27,13,CASSSTGGGSLHF,TGTGCCAGCAGTTCGACAGGGGGCGGCTCCCTCCACTTT
TRBJ1-6,NA,NA,TRBV19,14,CASSVQERYSPLHF,TGTGCCAGTAGTGTACAGGAAAGGTATTCACCCCTCCACTTT
TRBJ1-2,NA,NA,TRBV4-3,15,CASSQDRGSAGGYTF,TGCGCCAGCAGCCAAGATAGGGGATCGGCGGGGGGCTACACCTTC
TRBJ1-1,NA,NA,TRBV7-9,13,CASSLELASGAFF,TGTGCCAGCAGCTTAGAATTGGCCTCCGGGGCTTTCTTT
TRBJ1-1,NA,NA,TRBV9,13,CAGSRGSNTEAFF,TGTGCCGGCTCCCGAGGATCGAACACTGAAGCTTTCTTT
TRBJ2-7,TRBD2,NA,TRBV5-8,16,CASSLPSGGTTYEQYF,TGTGCCAGCAGCCTACCCTCGGGGGGGACGACCTACGAGCAGTACTTC
TRBJ1-6,NA,once,TRBV10-3,16,CAISESETVSNSPLHF,TGTGCCATCAGTGAGTCGGAGACAGTGTCAAATTCACCCCTCCACTTT
TRBJ1-1,NA,NA,TRBV27,15,CASSSPTGMNTEAFF,TGTGCCAGCAGTTCCCCTACAGGAATGAACACTGAAGCTTTCTTT
TRBJ2-7,TRBD1,few,TRBV2,14,CASSGRDRPYEQYF,TGTGCCAGCAGTGGCCGGGACAGGCCCTACGAGCAGTACTTC
TRBJ2-7,NA,NA,TRBV6-5,14,CASSYSEGTYEQYF,TGTGCCAGCAGTTACTCGGAGGGAACCTACGAGCAGTACTTC
TRBJ2-5,NA,NA,TRBV7-9,15,CASSLLDQYQETQYF,TGTGCCAGCAGCTTACTAGACCAGTACCAAGAGACCCAGTACTTC
TRBJ2-3,TRBD2,NA,TRBV4-1,16,CASSQAAGGRTDTQYF,TGCGCCAGCAGCCAAGCCGCCGGGGGGAGGACAGATACGCAGTATTTT
TRBJ2-1,NA,NA,TRBV7-2,16,CASSASTGFSYNEQFF,TGTGCCAGCAGCGCCTCCACAGGGTTTTCTTACAATGAGCAGTTCTTC
TRBJ2-1,TRBD2,NA,TRBV5-4,15,CASSPARGGRREQFF,TGTGCCAGCAGCCCCGCGCGGGGGGGCCGGAGGGAGCAGTTCTTC
TRBJ1-3,NA,NA,TRBV9,15,CASSDTTSSGNTIYF,TGTGCCAGCAGTGATACCACGAGCTCTGGAAACACCATATATTTT
TRBJ2-7,NA,NA,TRBV6-2/TRBV6-3,14,CASSSDGQRLEQYF,TGTGCCAGCAGTTCCGATGGACAAAGACTTGAGCAGTACTTC
TRBJ1-2,NA,NA,TRBV3-1/TRBV3-2,14,CASSLRGNNYGYTF,TGTGCCAGCAGCCTACGCGGGAACAACTATGGCTACACCTTC
TRBJ2-7,TRBD2,NA,TRBV11-3,17,CASSRDSIAGGGDEQYF,TGTGCCAGCAGCCGCGACTCAATAGCGGGGGGCGGCGACGAGCAGTACTTC
TRBJ2-3,NA,once,TRBV11-3,13,CASSLGGTDTQYF,TGTGCCAGCAGCTTAGGCGGGACAGATACGCAGTATTTT
TRBJ2-7,NA,NA,TRBV7-8,13,CASSRQSSYEQYF,TGTGCCAGCAGCAGACAGAGCTCCTACGAGCAGTACTTC
TRBJ2-7,TRBD2,NA,TRBV4-2,15,CASSPVGLAANEQYF,TGTGCCAGCAGCCCCGTCGGACTAGCGGCCAACGAGCAGTACTTC
TRBJ1-1,NA,NA,TRBV18,15,CASSPVTGTNTEAFF,TGTGCCAGCTCACCCGTTACAGGGACGAACACTGAAGCTTTCTTT
TRBJ2-1,TRBD2,NA,TRBV6-2/TRBV6-3,17,CASSYDERGVDYNEQFF,TGTGCCAGCAGTTACGACGAGCGGGGGGTGGACTACAATGAGCAGTTCTTC
TRBJ1-3,TRBD1,NA,TRBV6-5,16,CASSSRQGRSGNTIYF,TGTGCCAGCAGTTCCCGACAGGGGCGTTCTGGAAACACCATATATTTT
TRBJ2-1,TRBD2,NA,TRBV2,15,CASFGLADHYNEQFF,TGTGCCAGCTTCGGGCTAGCGGACCACTACAATGAGCAGTTCTTC
TRBJ1-2,NA,NA,TRBV6-5,15,CASSPEGGRPHGYTF,TGTGCCAGCAGTCCAGAGGGGGGGCGACCTCATGGCTACACCTTC
TRBJ2-7,NA,NA,TRBV10-2,14,CASSDKQLKYEQYF,TGCGCCAGCAGTGATAAACAGCTTAAGTACGAGCAGTACTTC
TRBJ2-2,NA,NA,TRBV7-9,15,CASSLELVNTGELFF,TGTGCCAGCAGCTTAGAGCTAGTGAACACCGGGGAGCTGTTTTTT
TRBJ2-1,TRBD2,few,TRBV5-8,15,CASSFGLAGGDEQFF,TGTGCCAGCAGTTTTGGACTAGCGGGGGGGGATGAGCAGTTCTTC
TRBJ2-3,TRBD2,NA,TRBV5-6,18,CASSASGTSGVTRYTQYF,TGTGCCAGCAGCGCCTCCGGGACTAGCGGGGTAACCCGGTATACGCAGTATTTT
TRBJ2-7,NA,NA,TRBV5-1,12,CASSFLGHEQYF,TGCGCCAGCAGCTTCCTGGGCCACGAGCAGTACTTC
TRBJ2-5,TRBD2,NA,TRBV30,15,CAWSVWTSGRKTQYF,TGTGCCTGGAGTGTATGGACTAGCGGGAGGAAGACCCAGTACTTC
TRBJ1-1,NA,NA,TRBV7-6,14,CASSLVRENTEAFF,TGTGCCAGCAGCTTAGTCCGAGAGAACACTGAAGCTTTCTTT
TRBJ1-1,TRBD1,few,TRBV6-2/TRBV6-3,15,CASSSKGQGGTEAFF,TGTGCCAGCAGTTCAAAGGGACAGGGGGGGACTGAAGCTTTCTTT
TRBJ1-5,TRBD1,medium-sized,TRBV10-3,15,CAIKDDRTGDQPQHF,TGTGCCATCAAGGATGATAGGACAGGGGATCAGCCCCAGCATTTT
TRBJ2-3,NA,NA,TRBV15,13,CATSRDPADTQYF,TGTGCCACCAGCAGAGATCCGGCAGATACGCAGTATTTT
TRBJ2-7,TRBD1,NA,TRBV4-3,15,CASSQAAGTGYEQYF,TGCGCCAGCAGCCAAGCTGCAGGGACAGGGTACGAGCAGTACTTC
TRBJ2-3,TRBD2,NA,TRBV3-1/TRBV3-2,15,CASSRSSGGRDTQYF,TGTGCCAGCAGCCGATCTAGCGGGGGGAGGGATACGCAGTATTTT
TRBJ2-7,NA,NA,TRBV12-3/TRBV12-4,13,CASRKTGTYEQYF,TGTGCCAGCAGGAAGACAGGTACCTACGAGCAGTACTTC